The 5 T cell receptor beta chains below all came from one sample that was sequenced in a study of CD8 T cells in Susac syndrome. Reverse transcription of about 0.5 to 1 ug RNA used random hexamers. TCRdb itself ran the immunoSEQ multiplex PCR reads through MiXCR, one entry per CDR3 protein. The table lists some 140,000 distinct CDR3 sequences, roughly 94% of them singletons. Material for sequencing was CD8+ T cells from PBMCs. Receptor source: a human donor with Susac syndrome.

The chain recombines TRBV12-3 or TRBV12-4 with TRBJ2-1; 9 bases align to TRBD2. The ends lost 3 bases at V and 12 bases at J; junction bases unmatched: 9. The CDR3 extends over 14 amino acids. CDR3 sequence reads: CASSLGGRDSWQFF. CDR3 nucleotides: TGTGCCAGCAGTTTGGGCGGGAGGGATTCTTGGCAGTTCTTC.

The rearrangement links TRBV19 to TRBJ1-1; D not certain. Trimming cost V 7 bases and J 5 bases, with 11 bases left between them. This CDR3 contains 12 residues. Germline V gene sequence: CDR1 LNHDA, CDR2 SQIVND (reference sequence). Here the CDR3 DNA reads TGTGCCAGTACGAGTGGTATGACTGAAGCTTTCTTT. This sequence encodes CASTSGMTEAFF.

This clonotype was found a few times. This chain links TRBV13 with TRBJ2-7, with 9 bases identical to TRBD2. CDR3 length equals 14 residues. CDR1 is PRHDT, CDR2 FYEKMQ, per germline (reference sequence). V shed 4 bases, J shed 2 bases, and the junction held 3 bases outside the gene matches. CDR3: CASSSGLATYEQYF. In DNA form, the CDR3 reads TGTGCCAGCAGCTCCGGACTAGCGACCTACGAGCAGTACTTC.

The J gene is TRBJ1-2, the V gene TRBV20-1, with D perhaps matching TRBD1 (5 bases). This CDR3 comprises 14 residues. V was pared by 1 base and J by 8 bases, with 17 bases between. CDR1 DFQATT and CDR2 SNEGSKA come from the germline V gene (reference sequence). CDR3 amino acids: CSARVQGEPLGYTF. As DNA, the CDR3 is TGCAGTGCTAGAGTCCAGGGCGAACCTCTCGGCTACACCTTC.

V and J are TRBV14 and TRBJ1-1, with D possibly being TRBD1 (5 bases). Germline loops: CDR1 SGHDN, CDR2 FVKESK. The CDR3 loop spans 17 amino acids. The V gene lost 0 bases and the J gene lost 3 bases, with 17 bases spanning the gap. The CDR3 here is CASSQEPLGRVDTEAFF. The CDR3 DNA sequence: TGTGCCAGCAGCCAAGAACCTCTGGGCAGGGTTGACACTGAAGCTTTCTTT. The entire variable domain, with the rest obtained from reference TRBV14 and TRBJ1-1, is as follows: EAGVTQFPSHSVIEKGQTVTLRCDPISGHDNLYWYRRVMGKEIKFLLHFVKESKQDESGMPNNRFLAERTGGTYSTLKVQPAELEDSGVYFCASSQEPLGRVDTEAFFGQGTRLTVV.